The 21 T cell receptor beta chains below all came from one sample that was sequenced in a study of blood T cell repertoires in COVID-19 (dated by TCRdb to 2020 to 2021). The library was built by means of the immunoSEQ multiplex PCR assay. Imported from immuneACCESS, the table was reduced by TCRdb to in-frame sequences with V and J called. These copies leave out some clones; in studies compared against another copy, an unresolved V gene accounts for under half, and the cause of the remainder is not known. This sample has more than 200,000 clones in its table, and around 87% of those were observed once. The top ten clones comprise roughly 5% of the sample. Specimen: peripheral blood. Every receptor here comes from a woman aged 55-75 years with COVID-19, enrolled during active disease.

As for this clone: The sample has other DNA sequences that encode this CDR3 too. V usage is TRBV28 and J usage is TRBJ2-1, with 9 bases fitting TRBD2. Looked up from germline, CDR1 is MDHEN and CDR2 is SYDVKM. There are 15 residues in the CDR3. V trimming: 6 bases; J trimming: 1 base; junction bases outside the gene matches: 4. CDR3 region: CASRTSGGSYNEQFF. The DNA for the CDR3 is TGTGCCAGCAGAACAAGCGGGGGGTCCTACAATGAGCAGTTCTTC.

The V gene is TRBV28, the J gene TRBJ2-3, with D maybe TRBD1 (5 bases). This CDR3 comprises 14 residues. Germline-derived CDR1 and CDR2 are MDHEN and SYDVKM. V dropped 6 bases and J dropped 4 bases, with 14 bases sitting between them. The CDR3 DNA follows: TGTGCCAGCAGCCAACCCATAGGGGCAGATACGCAGTATTTT. It codes for CASSQPIGADTQYF.

The chain uses TRBV10-3 and TRBJ2-7; 10 nucleotides match TRBD1. Germline V CDR1 and CDR2: ENHRY, SYGVKD. J gave up 2 bases and V 6 bases, and 7 bases lay outside the gene matches. CDR3 length: 15 amino acids. The CDR3 loop reads CAIRAPGQGPYEQYF. CDR3 sequence (DNA): TGTGCCATCAGGGCTCCGGGACAGGGGCCCTACGAGCAGTACTTC.

The rearrangement links TRBV28 to TRBJ2-1; D gene uncertain. The CDR3 has 12 amino acids. Germline V gene sequence: CDR1 MDHEN, CDR2 SYDVKM. Between the trimmed V and J ends, which lost 1 base and 5 bases, there was a span of 3 bases. The CDR3 loop reads CASSLSHNEQFF. The CDR3 DNA sequence: TGTGCCAGCAGTTTATCTCACAATGAGCAGTTCTTC.

This clone came up once. J is TRBJ2-1 and V is TRBV28; 7 bases align to TRBD2. Germline CDR1 MDHEN, CDR2 SYDVKM. This CDR3 has 21 amino acids. V was clipped by 4 bases and J by 8 bases; unmatched bases: 29. The CDR3 protein is CASSSLDTGPWMRRERYEQFF. The CDR3 bases are TGTGCCAGCAGTTCCCTGGACACAGGTCCCTGGATGAGGCGGGAGAGGTATGAGCAGTTCTTC.

The rearrangement links TRBV29-1 to TRBJ2-7; 12 bases are shared with TRBD2. With 0 bases clipped from V and 6 bases from J, the junction kept 6 bases outside the gene matches. Per germline, CDR1 SQVTM and CDR2 ANQGSEA. The CDR3 has 15 amino acids. Here the CDR3 DNA reads TGCAGCGTTGAAGATATGACTAGCGGGAGTGTCGAGCAGTACTTC. Translated, it gives CSVEDMTSGSVEQYF.

The chain uses TRBV15 and TRBJ2-2; 14 bases match TRBD2. The CDR3 is 18 residues long. The V and J ends lost 1 base and 0 bases, in that order; junction bases with no gene match: 1. CDR1 LNHNV and CDR2 YYDKDF come from the germline V gene (reference sequence). The CDR3 is CATSRGLAGGANTGELFF. The CDR3 coding sequence is TGTGCCACCAGCAGAGGACTAGCGGGGGGGGCGAACACCGGGGAGCTGTTTTTT.

V is TRBV6-2 or TRBV6-3 and J is TRBJ2-2; D not certain. This CDR3 is built from 12 residues. Deletions cut 5 bases from V and 7 bases from J, with 8 bases between. Germline V gives CDR1 MNHEY, CDR2 SVGEGT. The DNA of the CDR3 is TGTGCCAGCAGTGCGGATAACGGGGAGCTGTTTTTT. Translation: CASSADNGELFF.

This clone was observed a handful of times. The V gene is TRBV6-5, the J gene TRBJ1-2; 10 bases agree with TRBD1. Germline trimming cut 6 bases from V and 8 bases from J; bases unmatched to any gene: 6. Looked up from germline, CDR1 is MNHEY and CDR2 is SVGAGI. The CDR3 spans 13 residues. DNA for the CDR3: TGTGCCAGCAGGGACAGGGGGAGACGAGGCTACACCTTC. The encoded protein is CASRDRGRRGYTF.

This clone was observed a few times. The J gene is TRBJ2-7, the V gene TRBV24-1; maybe TRBD1 (5 bases). Looked up from germline, CDR1 is KGHDR and CDR2 is SFDVKD. The CDR3 consists of 13 residues. Trimming stripped 4 bases from V and 5 bases from J, with 11 bases between. The CDR3 DNA reads TGTGCCACCAGTGACGCCGGACACAACGAGCAGTACTTC. This codes for CATSDAGHNEQYF.

This sequence joins TRBV5-6 and TRBJ2-3; no reliable D call. Germline CDR1 reads SGHDT; CDR2 reads YYEEEE. The CDR3 has 15 amino acids. The V and J ends lost 6 bases and 1 base respectively, with 15 bases between them. Here the CDR3 DNA reads TGTGCCAGCACTAAACAGAACTTCGGCACAGATACGCAGTATTTT. This gives the protein CASTKQNFGTDTQYF.

J is TRBJ2-2 and V is TRBV19; 14 nucleotides match TRBD2. The germline CDR1 and CDR2 sequences are LNHDA and SQIVND (reference sequence). This CDR3 comprises 15 residues. V lost 8 bases and J lost 6; bases outside the gene matches: 5. In nucleotides, the CDR3 is TGTGCCAGTGACCCGGGACTAGCGGGGGCCGGGGAGCTGTTTTTT. This sequence encodes CASDPGLAGAGELFF.

The V gene is TRBV7-2, the J gene TRBJ1-1, with 8 bases that match TRBD1. Germline values: CDR1 SGHTA, CDR2 FQGNSA. V was pared by 0 bases and J by 5 bases, with 2 bases of the junction left unmatched. The CDR3 spans 14 residues. The CDR3 reads CASSLARGRTEAFF. DNA for the CDR3: TGTGCCAGCAGCTTAGCCAGGGGGCGTACTGAAGCTTTCTTT.

The V call is TRBV6-8, the J call TRBJ2-5, with TRBD2 matching 9 bases. Germline CDR1 reads MNHGY; CDR2 reads SAAAGT. V lost 0 bases to trimming and J lost 4 bases; unmatched junction nucleotides: 6. The CDR3 spans 16 residues. In nucleotides, the CDR3 is TGTGCCAGCAGTTACTCCGCGGGAGGGGTCGGAGAGACCCAGTACTTC. Translating it yields CASSYSAGGVGETQYF.

V usage is TRBV27 and J usage is TRBJ2-3, with 8 bases lining up with TRBD2. V dropped 2 bases and J dropped 0; count of bases not matched to a gene: 7. The CDR3 consists of 17 residues. Germline CDR1 reads MNHEY; CDR2 reads SMNVEV (reference sequence). The CDR3 coding sequence is TGTGCCAGCAGTTTAAGGGCTAGCGGGTTTAGCACAGATACGCAGTATTTT. Residues: CASSLRASGFSTDTQYF.

The gene calls are TRBV30 and TRBJ1-4; D possibly corresponds to TRBD1 (6 bases). The length of the CDR3 is 16 residues. V shed 1 base and J shed 7 bases, with 19 bases lying between them. From germline, CDR1 is GTSNPN and CDR2 SVGIG (reference sequence). The CDR3 loop is CAWSADSTQGSEKLFF. In DNA form, the CDR3 reads TGTGCCTGGAGTGCCGACTCGACGCAGGGGAGTGAAAAACTGTTTTTT. Based on the CDR3 plus reference TRBV30 and TRBJ1-4, the full variable domain is SQTIHQWPATLVQPVGSPLSLECTVEGTSNPNLYWYRQAAGRGLQLLFYSVGIGQISSEVPQNLSASRPQDRQFILSSKKLLLSDSGFYLCAWSADSTQGSEKLFFGSGTQLSVL.

The chain links TRBV19 to TRBJ2-3; D is unresolved. From germline, CDR1 is LNHDA and CDR2 SQIVND (reference sequence). The CDR3 spans 14 residues. Trimming took off 1 base at V and 4 bases at J, with 9 bases between the two ends. Here the CDR3 reads CASSIATRSDTQYF. The CDR3 region has the DNA TGTGCCAGTAGTATAGCTACCCGTTCAGATACGCAGTATTTT.

The chain combines TRBV28 with TRBJ1-4; D perhaps matches TRBD1 (5 bases). This CDR3 comprises 15 residues. Germline CDR1 is MDHEN and CDR2 is SYDVKM. The ends were cut back, 5 bases at V and 7 bases at J, with 17 bases in the middle. CDR3 sequence reads: CASSIDSTESEKLFF. CDR3 DNA sequence: TGTGCCAGCAGTATCGACAGTACGGAAAGTGAAAAACTGTTTTTT.

The chain links TRBV6-5 to TRBJ2-1; 11 bases are a match to TRBD2. The germline gives CDR1 MNHEY, CDR2 SVGAGI. This CDR3 is built from 15 residues. Trimming took 7 bases from V and 4 from J; bases not matched to a gene: 6. DNA for the CDR3: TGTGCCAGCACCGCGACTAGCGGGGTTTACAATGAGCAGTTCTTC. Encoded protein: CASTATSGVYNEQFF.

This clone was detected only once. The chain recombines TRBV19 with TRBJ2-2, with 9 bases that match TRBD2. J lost 4 bases, V lost 3 bases, and 6 bases had no gene match. Germline V gene data show CDR1 as LNHDA and CDR2 as SQIVND (reference sequence). This CDR3 spans 16 amino acids. CDR3 DNA: TGTGCCAGTAGTATTAACCCTAGCGGGGTCACCGGGGAGCTGTTTTTT. Encoded protein: CASSINPSGVTGELFF. Using reference TRBV19 and TRBJ2-2 for the parts outside the CDR3, the full variable domain is DGGITQSPKYLFRKEGQNVTLSCEQNLNHDAMYWYRQDPGQGLRLIYYSQIVNDFQKGDIAEGYSVSREKKESFPLTVTSAQKNPTAFYLCASSINPSGVTGELFFGEGSRLTVL.

In its sample, this clone was seen a few times. The chain is built from TRBV19 and TRBJ2-1; TRBD2 is a possible D gene (6 bases). V lost 10 bases and J 6 bases, leaving 16 bases between the germline ends. This CDR3 contains 13 residues. The germline V gene encodes CDR1 LNHDA and CDR2 SQIVND (reference sequence). Here the CDR3 reads CATSVQGGNEQFF. CDR3 bases: TGTGCCACCTCGGTCCAGGGAGGCAATGAGCAGTTCTTC.